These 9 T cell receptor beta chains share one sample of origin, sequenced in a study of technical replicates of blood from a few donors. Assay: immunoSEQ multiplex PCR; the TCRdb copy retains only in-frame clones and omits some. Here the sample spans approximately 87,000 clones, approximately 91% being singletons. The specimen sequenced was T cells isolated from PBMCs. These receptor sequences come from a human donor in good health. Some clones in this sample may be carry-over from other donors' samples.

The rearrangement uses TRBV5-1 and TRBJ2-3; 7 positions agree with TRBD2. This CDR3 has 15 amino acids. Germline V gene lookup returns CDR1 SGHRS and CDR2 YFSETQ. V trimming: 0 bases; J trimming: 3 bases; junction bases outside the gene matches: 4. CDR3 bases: TGCGCCAGCAGCTTGGCCCTAGCGGTGACAGATACGCAGTATTTT. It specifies CASSLALAVTDTQYF.

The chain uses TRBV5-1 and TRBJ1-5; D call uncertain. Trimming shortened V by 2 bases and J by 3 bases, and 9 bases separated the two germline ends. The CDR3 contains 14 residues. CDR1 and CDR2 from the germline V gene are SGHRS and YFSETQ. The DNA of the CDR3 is TGCGCCAGCAGCTTAGCACCCGACAATCAGCCCCAGCATTTT. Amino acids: CASSLAPDNQPQHF.

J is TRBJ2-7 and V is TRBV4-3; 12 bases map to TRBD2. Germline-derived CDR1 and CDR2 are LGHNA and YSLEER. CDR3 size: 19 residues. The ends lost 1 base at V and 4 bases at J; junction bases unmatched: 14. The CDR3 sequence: CASSQGLAGAYSPPYEQYF. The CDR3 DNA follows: TGCGCCAGCAGCCAAGGACTAGCGGGAGCGTATTCCCCCCCTTACGAGCAGTACTTC.

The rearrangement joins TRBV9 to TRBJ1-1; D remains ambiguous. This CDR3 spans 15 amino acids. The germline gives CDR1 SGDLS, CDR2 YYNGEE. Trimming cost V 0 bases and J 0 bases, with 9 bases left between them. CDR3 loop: CASSVVDSMNTEAFF. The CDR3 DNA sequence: TGTGCCAGCAGCGTAGTAGATTCGATGAACACTGAAGCTTTCTTT.

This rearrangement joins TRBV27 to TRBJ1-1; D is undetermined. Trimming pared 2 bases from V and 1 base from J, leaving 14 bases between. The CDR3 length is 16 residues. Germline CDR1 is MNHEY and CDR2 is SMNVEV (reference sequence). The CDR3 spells CASSLIWATGNTEAFF. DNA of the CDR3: TGTGCCAGCAGTTTAATTTGGGCCACCGGGAACACTGAAGCTTTCTTT.

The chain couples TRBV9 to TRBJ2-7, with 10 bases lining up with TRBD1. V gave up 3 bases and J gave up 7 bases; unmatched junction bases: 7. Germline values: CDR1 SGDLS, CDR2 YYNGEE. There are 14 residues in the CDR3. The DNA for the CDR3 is TGTGCCAGCAGCGGCAGGACAGGGGGAGTTGAGCAGTACTTC. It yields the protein CASSGRTGGVEQYF.

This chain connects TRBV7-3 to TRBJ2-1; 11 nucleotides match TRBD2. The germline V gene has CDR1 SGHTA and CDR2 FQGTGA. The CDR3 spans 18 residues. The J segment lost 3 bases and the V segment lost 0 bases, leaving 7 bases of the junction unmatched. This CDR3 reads CASSLTGTSGRIYNEQFF. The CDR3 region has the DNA TGTGCCAGCAGCTTAACCGGCACTAGCGGGAGAATCTACAATGAGCAGTTCTTC.

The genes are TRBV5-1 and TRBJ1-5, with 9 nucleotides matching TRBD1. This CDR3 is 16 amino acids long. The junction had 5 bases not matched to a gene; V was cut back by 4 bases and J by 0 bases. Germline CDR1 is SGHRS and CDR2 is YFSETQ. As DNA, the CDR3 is TGCGCCAGCAGCCAGGACAGGGGATATAGCAATCAGCCCCAGCATTTT. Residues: CASSQDRGYSNQPQHF.

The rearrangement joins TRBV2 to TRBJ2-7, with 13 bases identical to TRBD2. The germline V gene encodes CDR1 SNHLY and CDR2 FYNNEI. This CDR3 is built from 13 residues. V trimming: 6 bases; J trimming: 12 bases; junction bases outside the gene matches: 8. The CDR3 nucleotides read TGTGCCAGCAGCGGACTAGCGGGAGACGGGCCGTACTTC. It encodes CASSGLAGDGPYF.